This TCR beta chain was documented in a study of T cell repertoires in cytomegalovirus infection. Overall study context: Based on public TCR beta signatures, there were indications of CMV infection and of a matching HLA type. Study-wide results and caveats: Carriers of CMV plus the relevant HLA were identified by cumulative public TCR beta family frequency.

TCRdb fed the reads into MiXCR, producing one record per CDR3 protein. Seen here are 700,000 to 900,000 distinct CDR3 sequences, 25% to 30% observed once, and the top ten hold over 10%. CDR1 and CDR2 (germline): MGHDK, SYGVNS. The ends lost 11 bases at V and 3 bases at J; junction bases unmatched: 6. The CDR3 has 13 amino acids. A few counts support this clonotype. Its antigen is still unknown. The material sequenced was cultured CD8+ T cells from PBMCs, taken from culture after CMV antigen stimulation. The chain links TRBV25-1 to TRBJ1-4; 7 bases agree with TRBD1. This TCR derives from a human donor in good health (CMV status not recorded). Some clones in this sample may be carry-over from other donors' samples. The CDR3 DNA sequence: TGTGCCTCTCGGGACAGACCTAATGAAAAACTGTTTTTT. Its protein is CASRDRPNEKLFF.